These 14 T cell receptor beta chains share one sample of origin, sequenced in a study of blood T cells in healthy people across ages. PCR was performed a second time for roughly 7 to 11 cycles using a sample-barcoded 5' primer and a J-beta primer mix. MiXCR, run by TCRdb on the 5' RACE reads, gives a single entry per CDR3 protein. The repertoire holds about 1.5 million distinct CDR3 sequences, with about 45% as singletons. Sequencing was done on a sample of blood. These receptors were collected from a young woman in good health.

The gene calls are TRBV11-2 and TRBJ2-2; 13 bases map to TRBD2. The trim removed 4 bases at V and 7 bases at J, leaving 12 bases unmatched. Germline V gives CDR1 SGHAT, CDR2 FQNNGV. CDR3 length: 18 residues. The CDR3 loop is CASSYLPTSGRANGELFF. The CDR3 DNA follows: TGTGCCAGCAGCTACCTCCCTACTAGCGGGAGGGCTAACGGGGAGCTGTTTTTT. Drawing the rest from reference TRBV11-2 and TRBJ2-2, the complete variable domain is EAGVAQSPRYKIIEKRQSVAFWCNPISGHATLYWYQQILGQGPKLLIQFQNNGVVDDSQLPKDRFSAERLKGVDSTLKIQPAKLEDSAVYLCASSYLPTSGRANGELFFGEGSRLTVL.

The V gene is TRBV24-1, the J gene TRBJ2-1; the D gene is possibly TRBD2 (6 bases). The CDR3 is 11 residues long. Deletions cut 8 bases from V and 8 bases from J, with 9 bases between. CDR1 and CDR2 (germline): KGHDR, SFDVKD. The CDR3 bases are TGTGCCACCAATGGAGGGGATGAGCAGTTCTTC. Encoded protein: CATNGGDEQFF.

The chain has TRBV5-1 and TRBJ2-7; 9 positions match TRBD2. Germline V gene data show CDR1 as SGHRS and CDR2 as YFSETQ. With 0 bases clipped from V and 7 bases from J, the junction kept 8 bases outside the gene matches. The CDR3 has 15 residues. The CDR3 protein is CASSLASGRKNEQYF. DNA for the CDR3: TGCGCCAGCAGCTTGGCGAGCGGGAGGAAAAATGAGCAGTACTTC.

This chain connects TRBV20-1 to TRBJ1-5; the match to TRBD1 covers 10 bases. V was pared by 1 base and J by 7 bases, with 16 bases of the junction left unmatched. This CDR3 is built from 18 residues. Per germline, CDR1 DFQATT and CDR2 SNEGSKA (reference sequence). The CDR3 sequence: CSARAPQTGQGPRQPQHF. The CDR3 DNA follows: TGCAGTGCTAGAGCCCCCCAAACGGGACAGGGGCCTCGGCAGCCCCAGCATTTT.

This clonotype was observed a handful of times. This chain connects TRBV12-3 or TRBV12-4 to TRBJ2-7; D is ambiguous. The CDR3 runs 12 residues. V lost 3 bases and J lost 7, with 10 bases in between. Written as DNA, the CDR3 is TGTGCCAGCAGTTTCCCAAACAATGAGCAGTACTTC. Translating it yields CASSFPNNEQYF.

In this sample, this clonotype turned up many times. The chain combines TRBV20-1 with TRBJ2-1; D is perhaps TRBD1 or TRBD2 (6 bases each). Trimming cost V 7 bases and J 0 bases, with 10 bases left between them. This CDR3 contains 13 residues. Germline CDR1 and CDR2: DFQATT and SNEGSKA (reference sequence). In DNA, the CDR3 is TGCAGTGGGGGGGACACCTCCTACAATGAGCAGTTCTTC. This codes for CSGGDTSYNEQFF.

The V call is TRBV6-5, the J call TRBJ2-7, with 14 bases identical to TRBD2. Germline CDR1 is MNHEY and CDR2 is SVGAGI. The CDR3 runs 18 residues. Unmatched junction bases numbered 5, after V lost 0 bases and J lost 1 base. CDR3 coding DNA: TGTGCCAGCAGTTACTCCCAGCGACTAGCGGGAGGGTCCTACGAGCAGTACTTC. Encoded protein: CASSYSQRLAGGSYEQYF.

This chain connects TRBV29-1 to TRBJ2-3; TRBD2 agrees at 9 bases. There are 15 residues in the CDR3. Losses at the gene ends were 5 bases for V and 3 bases for J; bases not matched to a gene: 9. The germline gives CDR1 SQVTM, CDR2 ANQGSEA. CDR3 region: CSVLLATSGTDTQYF. The CDR3 nucleotides read TGCAGCGTTCTTCTCGCGACTAGCGGTACAGATACGCAGTATTTT.

The chain links TRBV5-1 to TRBJ2-3; the D is unclear. Trimming stripped 0 bases from V and 2 bases from J, with 13 bases between. In germline, CDR1 is SGHRS, CDR2 YFSETQ. This CDR3 contains 16 residues. The CDR3 bases are TGCGCCAGCAGCTTGGATCGGAGTGGGCTCACAGATACGCAGTATTTT. This gives the protein CASSLDRSGLTDTQYF.

In DNA form, the CDR3 reads TGTGCCAGCAGCCAAGGGTCTCGGGGAACAGATACGCAGTATTTT. This codes for CASSQGSRGTDTQYF. This chain links TRBV7-9 with TRBJ2-3; a weak D match, TRBD2 (5 bases). CDR3 size: 15 residues. The V gene's germline CDR1 is SEHNR and CDR2 FQNEAQ (reference sequence). The ends were cut back, 5 bases at V and 3 bases at J, with 15 bases in the middle. The entire variable domain, with the rest obtained from reference TRBV7-9 and TRBJ2-3, is as follows: DTGVSQNPRHKITKRGQNVTFRCDPISEHNRLYWYRQTLGQGPEFLTYFQNEAQLEKSRLLSDRFSAERPKGSFSTLEIQRTEQGDSAMYLCASSQGSRGTDTQYFGPGTRLTVL.

The gene calls are TRBV20-1 and TRBJ2-1; 9 bases match TRBD2. With V trimmed by 0 bases and J by 9 bases, 9 bases remained unmatched. The germline V gene has CDR1 DFQATT and CDR2 SNEGSKA (reference sequence). This CDR3 has 15 residues. CDR3 DNA: TGCAGTGCTAGAGATCCGCGGGGGGGCGGGTTTGAGCAGTTCTTC. This sequence encodes CSARDPRGGGFEQFF.

V usage is TRBV7-2 and J usage is TRBJ1-1; D is ambiguous. Germline assignment: CDR1 SGHTA and CDR2 FQGNSA. The CDR3 has 14 amino acids. Trimming cost V 3 bases and J 3 bases, with 11 bases left between them. CDR3 DNA: TGTGCCAGCAGCTTGGGAGGGATTTACACTGAAGCTTTCTTT. It is translated as CASSLGGIYTEAFF.

V and J are TRBV20-1 and TRBJ2-5; D might be TRBD1 (6 bases). The V end was cut by 5 bases, the J end by 4 bases, with 11 bases between. This CDR3 has 12 amino acids. Germline V gene lookup returns CDR1 DFQATT and CDR2 SNEGSKA (reference sequence). The DNA of the CDR3 is TGCAGTGCTCCCGACAGGATAGAGACCCAGTACTTC. The encoded protein is CSAPDRIETQYF.

The genes are TRBV25-1 and TRBJ2-3; D unclear. CDR1 MGHDK and CDR2 SYGVNS come from the germline V gene. V was clipped by 10 bases and J by 4 bases, with 9 bases between them. This CDR3 region has 11 residues. CDR3 DNA: TGTGCCACCCTAGGCCCAGATACGCAGTATTTT. It codes for CATLGPDTQYF. Full variable domain (outside the CDR3, taken from reference TRBV25-1 and TRBJ2-3): EADIYQTPRYLVIGTGKKITLECSQTMGHDKMYWYQQDPGMELHLIHYSYGVNSTEKGDLSSESTVSRIRTEHFPLTLESARPSHTSQYLCATLGPDTQYFGPGTRLTVL.